This T cell receptor (beta chain) was documented in a study of somatic reversion in DOCK8 deficiency (dated by TCRdb to between 2020 and 2021). Context from the whole study: The study compared the T cell receptor beta repertoires of three groups: DOCK8-deficient patients, DOCK8-revertant patients and healthy volunteers. The DOCK8-deficient patients included in the study had been previously reported. The study investigated how somatic reversion of pathogenic DOCK8 variants alters lymphocyte differentiation and function in DOCK8 deficiency. On the study overall, not on this receptor specifically: The source material for each sample, whole blood versus PBMCs, was not specified per sample in the methods.

The receptor library was made with multiplex PCR. TRB libraries were generated by one-step amplicon PCR from 90 to 100 ng genomic DNA using EuroClonality-NGS primers. Sequencing of TRB amplicons was performed on Illumina MiSeq instruments using 2 x 250 bp version 2 chemistry. The paper's processing steps were these. IMGT/HighV-QUEST was used for primary TRB sequence analysis and V(D)J annotation. Repertoire diversity and composition were evaluated with VDJtools after removing nonfunctional clones and downsampling for comparisons between samples. TCRdb trimmed the raw reads at Q25, called clones with MiXCR and kept productive beta chains. Every CDR3 protein is listed once, alongside the most common genes and DNA of its rows. The V and J calls were determined by TCRdb, not by the authors. The sample table lists several thousand distinct CDR3 sequences, under 25% of them with a count of one. The ten biggest clones cover 8.5% to 10% of the sample.

The germline V end is reduced by 3 bases and the J end by 3 bases; junction bases left unmatched: 6. The CDR3 numbers 14 residues from cysteine through phenylalanine. Left in the record is the CDR3 DNA by itself, 42 bases read in frame from the first base. Via the germline V gene (reference sequence), CDR1 is DFQATT and CDR2 SNEGSKA. Healthy control blood was obtained from volunteer donors provided by blood services in Australia and France. For the TCR repertoire analysis, genomic DNA was extracted either from whole blood samples or from PBMCs. About this clonotype: Its antigen remains unidentified. Qualities for individual bases were not recorded, and no much larger clone is one base off.

Sequencing was performed on peripheral blood. The receptor was derived from a human donor in good health. The chain is made from TRBV20-1 and TRBJ2-7; 9 central nucleotides agree with TRBD2. The bases read TGCAGTGCTAGTTCTCTAGCGGGGCGCTACGAGCAGTACTTC. It translates to CSASSLAGRYEQYF.